Following are 32 T cell receptor beta chains from one sample sequenced in a study of blood T cells in healthy people across ages. Primed by a sample-barcoded 5' primer and a J-beta primer mix, a second PCR proceeded for roughly 7 to 12 cycles. TCRdb re-called the 5' RACE reads through MiXCR, storing one row per CDR3 protein. The repertoire consists of about 1.4 million distinct CDR3 sequences, with approximately 59% occurring once and the leading ten covering 6.7%. What was sequenced was blood. The receptors were sampled from a man aged 18 to 29 in good health.

This chain joins TRBV24-1 and TRBJ1-1, with a possible D match to TRBD1 (5 bases). Germline V gene data show CDR1 as KGHDR and CDR2 as SFDVKD. This CDR3 has 15 amino acids. Trimming cost V 4 bases and J 1 base, with 12 bases left between them. The CDR3 protein is CATSDRKGENTEAFF. CDR3 coding DNA: TGTGCCACCAGTGACCGGAAAGGGGAGAACACTGAAGCTTTCTTT.

The chain employs TRBV29-1 and TRBJ2-7; TRBD2 matches at 7 bases. Trimming at V came to 5 bases and at J to 0 bases, leaving 4 bases not matched to a gene. Germline assignment: CDR1 SQVTM and CDR2 ANQGSEA. This CDR3 has 13 amino acids. This chain's CDR3 is CSVSGVSSYEQYF. The CDR3 DNA reads TGCAGCGTTAGCGGGGTTAGCTCCTACGAGCAGTACTTC.

This clonotype has a single count. The CDR3 sequence: CSARDGQGGEKLFF. CDR3 coding DNA: TGCAGTGCTAGAGACGGACAGGGCGGGGAAAAACTGTTTTTT. The chain uses TRBV20-1 and TRBJ1-4; 8 nucleotides align to TRBD1. Germline V CDR1 and CDR2: DFQATT, SNEGSKA (reference sequence). The CDR3 extends over 14 amino acids. The V segment lost 0 bases and the J segment 8 bases; nucleotides outside the gene matches: 5.

Note on this clonotype: Its ends do not fully match the called genes, so a read error is possible. This rearrangement joins TRBV28 to TRBJ1-5; unclear D gene. Germline loops: CDR1 MDHEN, CDR2 SYDVKM. The CDR3 extends over 14 amino acids. The CDR3 here is CTSSFVAGNQPQHF. Written as DNA, the CDR3 is TGTACCAGCAGTTTCGTGGCAGGAAATCAGCCCCAGCATTTT.

This rearrangement joins TRBV14 to TRBJ2-7; D call uncertain. The CDR3 spans 14 residues. The germline V and J ends were trimmed by 5 bases and 0 bases, with 11 bases remaining between them. In germline, CDR1 is SGHDN, CDR2 FVKESK. Here the CDR3 DNA reads TGTGCCAGCAGCTCACGTCCAGGCTCCTACGAGCAGTACTTC. It translates to CASSSRPGSYEQYF.

The V gene is TRBV27, the J gene TRBJ1-3; the match to TRBD1 covers 10 bases. CDR1 is MNHEY, CDR2 SMNVEV, per germline (reference sequence). CDR3 size: 17 residues. The V gene end was trimmed by 6 bases and the J gene end by 2 bases; junction bases not matched to a gene: 10. CDR3: CASRPRQGAMAGNTIYF. The CDR3 region has the DNA TGTGCCAGCAGGCCCCGACAGGGGGCTATGGCTGGAAACACCATATATTTT.

This chain connects TRBV20-1 to TRBJ2-1; 12 bases match TRBD2. The CDR3 has 14 amino acids. J was trimmed by 9 bases and V by 3 bases; bases with no gene match: 6. Germline values: CDR1 DFQATT, CDR2 SNEGSKA (reference sequence). DNA for the CDR3: TGCAGTGCTAGTTTACTAGCGGGAGGCGGTGAGCAGTTCTTC. Translation gives CSASLLAGGGEQFF.

The V call is TRBV4-1, the J call TRBJ2-7; the D gene is possibly TRBD2 (6 bases). CDR1 and CDR2 from the germline V gene are MGHRA and YSYEKL. Trimming removed 1 base from V and 5 bases from J, with 12 bases in between. This CDR3 spans 14 amino acids. DNA of the CDR3: TGCGCCAGCAGCCAAGTGGGGGGTAGCAACGAGCAGTACTTC. It translates to CASSQVGGSNEQYF.

This chain links TRBV30 with TRBJ2-3, with D uncertain. With 0 bases removed from V and 2 bases from J, the gap between germline ends came to 12 bases. The CDR3 runs 15 residues. Germline-derived CDR1 and CDR2 are GTSNPN and SVGIG (reference sequence). CDR3 coding DNA: TGTGCCTGGAGTGTTAGTTCGAGCGCCACAGATACGCAGTATTTT. Protein sequence: CAWSVSSSATDTQYF. Together with reference TRBV30 and TRBJ2-3, the CDR3 gives the full variable domain: SQTIHQWPATLVQPVGSPLSLECTVEGTSNPNLYWYRQAAGRGLQLLFYSVGIGQISSEVPQNLSASRPQDRQFILSSKKLLLSDSGFYLCAWSVSSSATDTQYFGPGTRLTVL.

The chain links TRBV6-4 to TRBJ2-5, with D hard to call. V lost 2 bases, J lost 11 bases, and 15 bases lay in between. Per the germline V gene, CDR1 is MRHNA and CDR2 is SNTAGT. CDR3 length: 13 residues. The CDR3 region is CASSDQAAGGQYF. The CDR3 bases are TGTGCCAGCAGTGACCAAGCAGCCGGTGGGCAGTACTTC.

This clonotype was found once. This chain uses TRBV20-1 with TRBJ1-2; TRBD1 might be the D (5 bases). V shed 0 bases and J shed 2 bases, with 10 bases lying between them. The CDR3 has 14 amino acids. The germline gives CDR1 DFQATT, CDR2 SNEGSKA (reference sequence). The CDR3 loop is CSARDHRRNYGYTF. CDR3 DNA sequence: TGCAGTGCTAGAGATCACAGGAGAAACTATGGCTACACCTTC.

This clonotype was detected a few times. This chain uses TRBV20-1 with TRBJ2-7; the match to TRBD1 covers 8 bases. Germline trimming cut 6 bases from V and 5 bases from J; bases unmatched to any gene: 15. CDR1 DFQATT and CDR2 SNEGSKA come from the germline V gene (reference sequence). The CDR3 runs to 15 residues. The CDR3 region is CSAPPDRVFFNEQYF. DNA for the CDR3: TGCAGTGCCCCGCCGGACAGGGTGTTTTTTAACGAGCAGTACTTC.

V and J are TRBV20-1 and TRBJ2-7, with TRBD1 as a possible D gene (6 bases). The V gene lost 7 bases and the J gene lost 3 bases, with 16 bases spanning the gap. In germline, CDR1 is DFQATT, CDR2 SNEGSKA (reference sequence). The CDR3 spans 13 residues. CDR3 sequence: CSVKETGFYEQYF. The CDR3 region has the DNA TGCAGTGTGAAAGAGACAGGATTCTACGAGCAGTACTTC.

The V and J genes are TRBV7-9 and TRBJ2-7; TRBD2 agrees at 8 bases. The CDR3 covers 15 residues. CDR1 is SEHNR and CDR2 is FQNEAQ in the germline V gene (reference sequence). Losses at the gene ends were 5 bases for V and 2 bases for J; bases not matched to a gene: 8. CDR3 bases: TGTGCCAGCAGCGAAAGTAGCGGGATGACCTACGAGCAGTACTTC. Amino acids: CASSESSGMTYEQYF.

This clonotype was counted a few times. The chain links TRBV6-2 or TRBV6-3 to TRBJ2-1; tentatively, D is TRBD2 (6 bases). V lost 4 bases and J 9 bases, leaving 10 bases between the germline ends. Germline loops: CDR1 MNHEY, CDR2 SVGEGT. This CDR3 is built from 12 residues. Here the CDR3 reads CASSWGSGEQFF. The CDR3 region has the DNA TGTGCCAGCAGTTGGGGTAGCGGTGAGCAGTTCTTC.

In its sample, this clonotype was seen a few times. The chain has TRBV10-3 and TRBJ1-2; D gene uncertain. The CDR3 is 13 residues long. Germline values: CDR1 ENHRY, CDR2 SYGVKD. Trimming took off 6 bases at V and 8 bases at J, with 16 bases between the two ends. The CDR3 DNA follows: TGTGCCATCAGGGAAGTGGGCCTCAGGGGCTACACCTTC. The encoded protein is CAIREVGLRGYTF.

The chain combines TRBV12-3 or TRBV12-4 with TRBJ1-2, with TRBD1 identical over 7 bases. V shed 3 bases and J 7 bases; nucleotides not matched to a gene: 8. The CDR3 has 14 residues. For the CDR3, the DNA is TGTGCCAGCAGTTTGGCGACAGGGACGGGTGGCTACACCTTC. This codes for CASSLATGTGGYTF.

V usage is TRBV4-1 and J usage is TRBJ2-4; D not certain. The end of the DNA fits TRBJ2-7 better, so the J call may be wrong. The germline gives CDR1 MGHRA, CDR2 YSYEKL. There are 13 residues in the CDR3. CDR3 in amino acids: CASSRPFDTEQYF. CDR3 sequence (DNA): TGCGCCAGCAGCCGGCCTTTTGATACCGAGCAGTACTTC.

The chain links TRBV18 to TRBJ2-4; D is undetermined. V was trimmed by 3 bases and J by 15 bases, leaving 15 bases between them. The CDR3 spans 12 residues. Germline CDR1 and CDR2: KGHSH and LQKENI. The chain's CDR3 is CASSPSSDERYF. The DNA of the CDR3 is TGTGCCAGCTCACCGAGCAGTGACGAGCGGTACTTC.

The rearrangement links TRBV7-8 to TRBJ2-1; D gene unclear. V lost 5 bases, J lost 7 bases, and 18 bases lay in between. CDR1 is SGHVS and CDR2 is FQNEAQ in the germline V gene. This CDR3 contains 15 residues. In DNA form, the CDR3 reads TGTGCCAGCAGCCAGGTAAAAAGGGAAACAAATGAGCAGTTCTTC. It codes for CASSQVKRETNEQFF.

The chain has TRBV10-3 and TRBJ2-1; TRBD2 aligns across 15 bases. The J call may be in error: the DNA end matches TRBJ2-7 better. There are 17 residues in the CDR3. CDR1 is ENHRY and CDR2 is SYGVKD in the germline V gene. The CDR3 DNA reads as TGTGCCATCAGTGGGACTAGCGGGAGGGGCCCTTCTTACGAGCAGTACTTC. It codes for CAISGTSGRGPSYEQYF.

The J gene is TRBJ2-4, the V gene TRBV3-1, with 8 bases matching TRBD2. Trimming at V came to 6 bases and at J to 3 bases, leaving 13 bases not matched to a gene. The CDR3 runs 17 residues. The V gene's germline CDR1 is LGHDT and CDR2 YNNKEL (reference sequence). The CDR3 here is CASSPQAGVGGKNIQYF. The CDR3 coding sequence is TGTGCCAGCAGTCCTCAAGCGGGAGTGGGAGGCAAAAACATTCAGTACTTC. Combining the CDR3 with reference TRBV3-1 and TRBJ2-4 gives the whole variable domain DTAVSQTPKYLVTQMGNDKSIKCEQNLGHDTMYWYKQDSKKFLKIMFSYNNKELIINETVPNRFSPKSPDKAHLNLHINSLELGDSAVYFCASSPQAGVGGKNIQYFGAGTRLSVL.

This clonotype was counted only a few times. The chain joins TRBV6-5 to TRBJ2-4, with TRBD2 matching 7 bases. The CDR3 is 13 amino acids. Germline CDR1 reads MNHEY; CDR2 reads SVGAGI. V gave up 3 bases and J gave up 9 bases; unmatched junction bases: 5. In DNA, the CDR3 is TGTGCCAGCAGTTATGGGGGGGGAGGCATTCAGTACTTC. Translated: CASSYGGGGIQYF.

The chain is built from TRBV3-1 and TRBJ2-1; 16 bases match TRBD2. In germline, CDR1 is LGHDT, CDR2 YNNKEL (reference sequence). V shed 4 bases, J shed 4 bases, and the junction held 7 bases outside the gene matches. This CDR3 is 18 amino acids long. CDR3 region: CASSPGTSGGAWYNEQFF. In DNA, the CDR3 is TGTGCCAGCAGCCCCGGGACTAGCGGGGGGGCCTGGTACAATGAGCAGTTCTTC.

Regarding this clonotype: At one end, the junction sequence differs from germline, possibly due to a read error. This sequence joins TRBV7-6 and TRBJ2-3, with D unclear. The CDR3 has 15 residues. The V gene's germline CDR1 is SGHVS and CDR2 FNYEAQ. The CDR3 DNA sequence: TGTGTCAGCAGCTTAGTCCCCGGCAACACAGATACGCAGTATTTT. It encodes CVSSLVPGNTDTQYF.

A few counts support this clonotype. V gene TRBV27 combines with J gene TRBJ2-7; D could derive from TRBD1 or TRBD2 (5 bases each). The CDR3 spans 12 residues. Trimming left V 8 bases short and J 2 bases short, with 10 bases between. Germline CDR1 and CDR2: MNHEY and SMNVEV (reference sequence). CDR3 in amino acids: CASGTDTYEQYF. CDR3 sequence (DNA): TGTGCCAGCGGGACGGATACCTACGAGCAGTACTTC.

The rearrangement links TRBV6-1 to TRBJ1-4; the D gene is possibly TRBD1 (6 bases). The CDR3 extends over 14 amino acids. V gave up 7 bases and J gave up 8 bases, with 17 bases separating them. Germline CDR1 reads MNHNS; CDR2 reads SASEGT. This CDR3 is CASMGGGAREKLFF. The DNA of the CDR3 is TGTGCCAGCATGGGTGGGGGGGCTCGAGAAAAACTGTTTTTT.

The sample holds a few counts of this clonotype. The chain employs TRBV15 and TRBJ1-2; no clear D gene. Germline lookup yields CDR1 LNHNV and CDR2 YYDKDF (reference sequence). V shed 1 base and J shed 7 bases, with 4 bases lying between them. The CDR3 totals 11 residues. The CDR3 spells CATSRGGGYTF. The CDR3 coding sequence is TGTGCCACCAGCAGAGGGGGTGGCTACACCTTC.

This clonotype has only a few counts. V gene TRBV27 combines with J gene TRBJ2-3; TRBD1 matches 7 bases. In germline, CDR1 is MNHEY, CDR2 SMNVEV (reference sequence). There are 15 residues in the CDR3. J gave up 4 bases and V 2 bases, and 6 bases lay outside the gene matches. CDR3 loop: CASSLRTGKPDTQYF. DNA for the CDR3: TGTGCCAGCAGTTTAAGGACAGGAAAACCAGATACGCAGTATTTT.

This clonotype appeared a few times. The chain recombines TRBV28 with TRBJ1-5, with a possible D match to TRBD1 (5 bases). CDR3 length: 14 amino acids. Germline V gene lookup returns CDR1 MDHEN and CDR2 SYDVKM. Trimming took off 3 bases at V and 0 bases at J, with 6 bases between the two ends. CDR3 loop: CASSFRGSNQPQHF. The CDR3 nucleotides read TGTGCCAGCAGTTTTAGGGGTAGCAATCAGCCCCAGCATTTT.

This clonotype was found a few times. V gene TRBV28 combines with J gene TRBJ1-5; D is perhaps TRBD1 (6 bases). This CDR3 is 14 amino acids long. Germline V CDR1 and CDR2: MDHEN, SYDVKM. V was trimmed by 6 bases and J by 3 bases, leaving 12 bases between them. This CDR3 reads CASRPDRNNQPQHF. Here the CDR3 DNA reads TGTGCCAGCAGGCCGGACAGAAACAATCAGCCCCAGCATTTT.

The chain couples TRBV6-2 or TRBV6-3 to TRBJ2-7; TRBD2 aligns across 8 bases. Trimming cost V 6 bases and J 0 bases; bases outside gene matches: 7. Germline lookup yields CDR1 MNHEY and CDR2 SVGEGT. The CDR3 covers 15 residues. The CDR3 spells CASRVSGAFSYEQYF. CDR3 DNA: TGTGCCAGCAGGGTTAGCGGGGCCTTCTCCTACGAGCAGTACTTC.